The clone carrying this T cell receptor beta chain appeared once. Its antigen is not identified. Some clones are missing from TCRdb's copy, which holds only in-frame ones; the method was immunoSEQ multiplex PCR. The sample yields 70,000 or so clones, roughly 92% seen once. Documented time point: newly diagnosed, previously untreated cHL patient sample. Comparator PBMCs were from newly diagnosed, untreated classical Hodgkin lymphoma. CDR3 length: 16 amino acids. Germline trimming cut 6 bases from V and 0 bases from J; bases unmatched to any gene: 9. The germline V gene has CDR1 MNHEY and CDR2 SMNVEV (reference sequence). The sample belongs to a study of PD-1 blockade in classical Hodgkin lymphoma. Notes on the study in general: At baseline, newly diagnosed patients reportedly showed less TCR diversity than healthy donors. Why repertoires differed is undefined; disease activity or prior therapy possibly contributed.

This clonotype originated in a human donor with classical Hodgkin lymphoma. The sample comprised peripheral blood mononuclear cells (PBMCs). The gene calls are TRBV27 and TRBJ1-1, with 8 bases that match TRBD1. CDR3 protein: CASSFDRGWMNTEAFF. CDR3 bases: TGTGCCAGCAGCTTCGACAGGGGCTGGATGAACACTGAAGCTTTCTTT.